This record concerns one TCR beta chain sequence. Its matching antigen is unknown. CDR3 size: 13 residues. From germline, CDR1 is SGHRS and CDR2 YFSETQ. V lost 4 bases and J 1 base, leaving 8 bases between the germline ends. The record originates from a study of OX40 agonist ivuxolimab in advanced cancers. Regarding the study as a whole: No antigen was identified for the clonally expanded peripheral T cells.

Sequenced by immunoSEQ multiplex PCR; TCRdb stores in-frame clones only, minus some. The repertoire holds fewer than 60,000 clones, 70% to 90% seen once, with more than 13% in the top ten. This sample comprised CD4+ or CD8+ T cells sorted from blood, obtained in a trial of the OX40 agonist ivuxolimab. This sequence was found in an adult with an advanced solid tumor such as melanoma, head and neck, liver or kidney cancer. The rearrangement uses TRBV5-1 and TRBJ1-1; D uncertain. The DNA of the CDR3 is TGCGCCAGCAGCATGGACGGGAACACTGAAGCTTTCTTT. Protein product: CASSMDGNTEAFF. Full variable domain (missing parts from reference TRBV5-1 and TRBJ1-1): KAGVTQTPRYLIKTRGQQVTLSCSPISGHRSVSWYQQTPGQGLQFLFEYFSETQRNKGNFPGRFSGRQFSNSRSEMNVSTLELGDSALYLCASSMDGNTEAFFGQGTRLTVV.